This record concerns one TCR beta chain sequence. The template for TCR beta VDJ and CDR3 sequence profiling was genomic DNA. MiXCR, run by TCRdb on the reads, gives a single entry per CDR3 protein. The sample lists some 190,000 distinct CDR3 sequences, around 59% occurring once. These data belong to a study of CD8+CD57+ T cells in acquired aplastic anemia. The J segment lost 4 bases and the V segment lost 1 base, leaving 7 bases of the junction unmatched. The CDR3 extends over 14 amino acids. CDR1 is DFQATT, CDR2 SNEGSKA, per germline (reference sequence). This TCR derives from a human donor in good health, serving as a control. The chain links TRBV20-1 to TRBJ2-7; 7 positions match TRBD2. Sequences were obtained from sorted CD4+, CD8+, or CD8+CD57+ T cells (not recorded which) from PBMCs. The CDR3 DNA reads as TGCAGTGCTAGAGGGGCGGGAGACACATACGAGCAGTACTTC. Amino acids: CSARGAGDTYEQYF.